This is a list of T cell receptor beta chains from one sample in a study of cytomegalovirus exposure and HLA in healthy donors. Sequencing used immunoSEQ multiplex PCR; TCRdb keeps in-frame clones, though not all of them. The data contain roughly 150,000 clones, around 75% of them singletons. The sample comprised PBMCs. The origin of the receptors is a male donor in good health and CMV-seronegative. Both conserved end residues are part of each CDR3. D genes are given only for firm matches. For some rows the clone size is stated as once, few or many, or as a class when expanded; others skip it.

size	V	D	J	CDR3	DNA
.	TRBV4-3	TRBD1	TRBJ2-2	CASSQARGIGELFF	TGCGCCAGCAGCCAAGCCAGGGGGATTGGGGAGCTGTTTTTT
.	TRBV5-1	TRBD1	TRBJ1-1	CASSLGDRDITEAFF	TGCGCCAGCAGCTTGGGGGACAGGGATATCACTGAAGCTTTCTTT
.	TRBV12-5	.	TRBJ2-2	CASGRRGGGGTGELFF	TGTGCTAGTGGCCGACGCGGGGGCGGGGGCACCGGGGAGCTGTTTTTT
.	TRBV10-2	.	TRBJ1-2	CASSESTGNGYTF	TGCGCCAGCAGTGAGTCAACAGGGAATGGCTACACCTTC
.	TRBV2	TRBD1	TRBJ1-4	CASGQDRGREKLFF	TGTGCCAGCGGACAGGACAGGGGGAGGGAAAAACTGTTTTTT
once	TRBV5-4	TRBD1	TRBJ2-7	CASSPGQGIEQYF	TGTGCCAGCAGCCCGGGACAGGGTATCGAGCAGTACTTC
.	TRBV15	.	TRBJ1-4	CATSLRLNEKLFF	TGTGCCACCAGCCTTCGACTTAATGAAAAACTGTTTTTT
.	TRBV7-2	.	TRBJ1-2	CASSQEGFGYGYTF	TGTGCCAGCAGCCAGGAGGGGTTCGGCTATGGCTACACCTTC
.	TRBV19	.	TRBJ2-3	CASRVRAGRQYTDTQYF	TGTGCCAGTAGGGTGCGCGCGGGGAGGCAGTACACAGATACGCAGTATTTT
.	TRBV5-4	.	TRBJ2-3	CASSAGQTSTDTQYF	TGTGCCAGCAGCGCGGGACAGACTAGCACAGATACGCAGTATTTT
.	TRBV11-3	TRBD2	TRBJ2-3	CASSGGDADTQYF	TGTGCCAGCAGCGGGGGGGACGCAGATACGCAGTATTTT
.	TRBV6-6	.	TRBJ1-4	CASIGSRESEKLFF	TGTGCCAGCATAGGGTCTAGGGAGAGTGAAAAACTGTTTTTT
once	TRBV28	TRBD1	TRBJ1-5	CASSPTGQGPNQPQHF	TGTGCCAGCAGCCCTACGGGACAGGGACCCAATCAGCCCCAGCATTTT
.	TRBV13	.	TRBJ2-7	CASSHGGRLVGYEQYF	TGTGCCAGCAGCCACGGGGGACGGTTGGTAGGCTACGAGCAGTACTTC
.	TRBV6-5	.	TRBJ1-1	CASSYRGGEFTEAFF	TGTGCCAGCAGTTACCGCGGTGGAGAGTTTACTGAAGCTTTCTTT
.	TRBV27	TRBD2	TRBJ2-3	CASSPTSGGDTDTQYF	TGTGCCAGCAGCCCGACTAGCGGGGGGGACACAGATACGCAGTATTTT
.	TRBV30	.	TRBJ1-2	CAWTAIPEHGYTF	TGTGCCTGGACAGCGATTCCCGAGCATGGCTACACCTTC